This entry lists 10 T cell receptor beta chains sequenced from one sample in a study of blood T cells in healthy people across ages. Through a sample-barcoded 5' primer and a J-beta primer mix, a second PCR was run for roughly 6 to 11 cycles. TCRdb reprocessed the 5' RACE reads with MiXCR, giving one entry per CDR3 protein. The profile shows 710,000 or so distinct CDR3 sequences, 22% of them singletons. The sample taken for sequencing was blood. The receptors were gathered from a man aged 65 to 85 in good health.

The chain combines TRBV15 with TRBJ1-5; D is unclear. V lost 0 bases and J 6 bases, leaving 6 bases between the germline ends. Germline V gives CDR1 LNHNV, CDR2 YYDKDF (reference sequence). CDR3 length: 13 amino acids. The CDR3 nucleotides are TGTGCCACCAGCAGAGATCATGGTCAGCCCCAGCATTTT. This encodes CATSRDHGQPQHF.

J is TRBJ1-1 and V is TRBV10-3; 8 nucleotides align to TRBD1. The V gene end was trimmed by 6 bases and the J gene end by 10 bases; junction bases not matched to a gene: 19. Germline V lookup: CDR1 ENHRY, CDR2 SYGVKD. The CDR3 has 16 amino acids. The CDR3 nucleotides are TGTGCCATCAGAGATGAGGTCGGCAGGGGGCGCATAGGAGCTTTCTTT. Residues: CAIRDEVGRGRIGAFF.

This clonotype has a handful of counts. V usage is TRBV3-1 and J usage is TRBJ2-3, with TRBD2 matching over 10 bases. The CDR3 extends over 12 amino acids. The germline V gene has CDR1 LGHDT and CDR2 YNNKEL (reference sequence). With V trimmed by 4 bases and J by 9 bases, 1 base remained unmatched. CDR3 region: CASSLLAGTQYF. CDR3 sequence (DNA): TGTGCCAGCAGCCTACTAGCGGGGACGCAGTATTTT.

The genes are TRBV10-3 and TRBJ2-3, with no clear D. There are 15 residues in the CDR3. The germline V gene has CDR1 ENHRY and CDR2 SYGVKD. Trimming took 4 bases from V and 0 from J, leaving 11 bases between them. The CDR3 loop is CAISVSMSSTDTQYF. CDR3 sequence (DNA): TGTGCCATCAGTGTGTCAATGAGTAGCACAGATACGCAGTATTTT.

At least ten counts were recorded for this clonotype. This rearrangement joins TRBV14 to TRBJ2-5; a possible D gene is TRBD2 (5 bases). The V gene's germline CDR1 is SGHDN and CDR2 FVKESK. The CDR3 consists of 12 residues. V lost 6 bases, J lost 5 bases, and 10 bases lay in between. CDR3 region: CASREVGETQYF. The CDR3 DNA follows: TGTGCCAGCAGGGAGGTGGGCGAGACCCAGTACTTC.

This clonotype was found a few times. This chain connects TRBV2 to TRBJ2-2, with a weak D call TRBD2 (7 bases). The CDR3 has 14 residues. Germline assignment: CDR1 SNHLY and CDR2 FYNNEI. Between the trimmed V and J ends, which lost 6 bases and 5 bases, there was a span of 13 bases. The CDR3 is CASREGGFTGELFF. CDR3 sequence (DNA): TGTGCCAGCAGGGAGGGGGGGTTTACCGGGGAGCTGTTTTTT.

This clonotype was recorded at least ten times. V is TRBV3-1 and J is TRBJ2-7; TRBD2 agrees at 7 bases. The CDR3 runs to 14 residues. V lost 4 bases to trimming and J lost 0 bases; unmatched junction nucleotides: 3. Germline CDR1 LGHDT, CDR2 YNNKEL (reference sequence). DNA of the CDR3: TGTGCCAGCAGCCGCGGGGGATACTCCTACGAGCAGTACTTC. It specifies CASSRGGYSYEQYF.

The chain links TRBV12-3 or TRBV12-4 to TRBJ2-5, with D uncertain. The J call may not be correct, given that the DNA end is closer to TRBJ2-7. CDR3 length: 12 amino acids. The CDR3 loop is CASKGDSYEQYF. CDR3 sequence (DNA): TGTGCCAGCAAGGGTGATTCTTACGAGCAGTACTTC.

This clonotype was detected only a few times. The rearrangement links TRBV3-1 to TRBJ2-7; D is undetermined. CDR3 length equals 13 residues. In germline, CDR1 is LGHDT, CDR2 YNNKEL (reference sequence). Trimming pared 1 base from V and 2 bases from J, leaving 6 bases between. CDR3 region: CASSQALAYEQYF. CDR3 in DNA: TGTGCCAGCAGCCAAGCCTTAGCCTACGAGCAGTACTTC.

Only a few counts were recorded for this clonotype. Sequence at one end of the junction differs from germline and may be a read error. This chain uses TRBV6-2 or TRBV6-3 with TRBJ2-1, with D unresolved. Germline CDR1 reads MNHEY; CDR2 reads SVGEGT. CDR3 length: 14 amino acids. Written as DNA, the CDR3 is TGTGCCAGCAGCTCCGACTCCTCCAACAATGAGCAGTTCTTC. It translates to CASSSDSSNNEQFF.